What follows are 9 T cell receptor beta chains derived from one specimen sequenced in a study of molecular identifiers for immune sequencing clone quantification. Each CDR3 protein is one row after TCRdb ran MiXCR on the PCR reads. This table holds some 590,000 distinct CDR3 sequences, about 25% found once. Sequences were obtained from naive CD8+ T cells from blood, with Jurkat cell RNA spiked in. Subset reported: FACS-sorted CD8+CD4-CCR7+CD45RA+ naive T cells. The receptors here all came from a human donor in good health. Some libraries in this study had Jurkat cell RNA spiked in.

To note about this clonotype: A single base separates this from a much larger clone, so it may be a read error. The rearrangement links TRBV11-2 to TRBJ2-5; D gene unclear. The CDR3 length is 15 residues. Trimming pared 7 bases from V and 4 bases from J, leaving 19 bases between. CDR1 is SGHAT, CDR2 FQNNGV, per germline. The DNA for the CDR3 is TGTGCCAGCACCGACCGCGTACAGATTAGAGAGACCCAGTACTTC. Its translation is CASTDRVQIRETQYF.

This clonotype was picked up a small number of times. This chain's CDR3 is CASSPGTGLQYNEQFF. CDR3 coding DNA: TGTGCCAGCAGTCCCGGGACAGGTTTGCAATACAATGAGCAGTTCTTC. V and J are TRBV27 and TRBJ2-1; TRBD1 matches 8 bases. V shed 5 bases, J shed 4 bases, and the junction held 10 bases outside the gene matches. Germline V gene lookup returns CDR1 MNHEY and CDR2 SMNVEV (reference sequence). The CDR3 spans 16 residues.

This clonotype has a handful of counts. The V gene is TRBV5-5, the J gene TRBJ1-5; 7 bases agree with TRBD1. This CDR3 has 15 residues. Losses at the gene ends were 4 bases for V and 5 bases for J; bases not matched to a gene: 9. CDR1 SGHKS and CDR2 YYEKEE come from the germline V gene (reference sequence). This CDR3 is CASSHGGGSDQPQHF. CDR3 DNA sequence: TGTGCCAGCAGCCATGGAGGGGGCAGCGATCAGCCCCAGCATTTT.

A note on this clonotype: A much larger clonotype is one base distant, so this may be a read error. For the CDR3, the DNA is TGCGCCAGCAGCCAAGATTGGCAGGGGTCCCACAATGAGCAGTCCTTC. Its protein is CASSQDWQGSHNEQSF. The chain carries TRBV4-3 and TRBJ2-1, with TRBD1 as a possible D gene (6 bases). The CDR3 has 16 residues. Germline V gene sequence: CDR1 LGHNA, CDR2 YSLEER.

Comments on this clonotype: This may be a read error: a much more frequent sequence differs by one nucleotide. This rearrangement joins TRBV29-1 to TRBJ1-1, with a tentative D call TRBD1 (5 bases). CDR3 length: 13 amino acids. From germline, CDR1 is SQVTM and CDR2 ANQGSEA. The CDR3 sequence: CSTNRQLNTEASF. In DNA, the CDR3 is TGCAGCACGAATCGACAGCTGAACACTGAAGCTTCCTTT.

This clonotype was counted ten times or more. The rearrangement links TRBV20-1 to TRBJ2-3, with 11 bases that match TRBD2. The CDR3 is made up of 14 amino acids. Germline assignment: CDR1 DFQATT and CDR2 SNEGSKA (reference sequence). The CDR3 sequence: CSVPTSGGRYTQYF. CDR3 sequence (DNA): TGCAGCGTCCCCACTAGCGGGGGTAGATATACGCAGTATTTT.

This clonotype was seen repeatedly, ten times or more. The chain combines TRBV14 with TRBJ1-2; D is unclear. V lost 1 base, J lost 7 bases, and 10 bases lay in between. Germline CDR1 reads SGHDN; CDR2 reads FVKESK. CDR3 length: 13 amino acids. CDR3 nucleotide sequence: TGTGCCAGCAGCCAAGTTCCATCGTTTGGCTACACCTTC. Its protein product is CASSQVPSFGYTF.

The chain couples TRBV5-6 to TRBJ2-5, with a tentative D call TRBD1 (6 bases). With 1 base removed from V and 5 bases from J, the gap between germline ends came to 15 bases. The CDR3 extends over 15 amino acids. Germline assignment: CDR1 SGHDT and CDR2 YYEEEE. CDR3 loop: CASSLLDSLGETQYF. The CDR3 bases are TGTGCCAGCAGCTTGCTGGACAGCCTTGGGGAGACCCAGTACTTC.

This clonotype was seen more than once but under ten times. The chain joins TRBV4-3 to TRBJ1-2; D perhaps matches TRBD1 (6 bases). This CDR3 has 15 residues. CDR1 is LGHNA, CDR2 YSLEER, per germline. Deletions cut 0 bases from V and 6 bases from J, with 14 bases between. For the CDR3, the DNA is TGCGCCAGCAGCCAAGAGCCCCAGGGGCTGGATGGCTACACCTTC. It translates to CASSQEPQGLDGYTF.